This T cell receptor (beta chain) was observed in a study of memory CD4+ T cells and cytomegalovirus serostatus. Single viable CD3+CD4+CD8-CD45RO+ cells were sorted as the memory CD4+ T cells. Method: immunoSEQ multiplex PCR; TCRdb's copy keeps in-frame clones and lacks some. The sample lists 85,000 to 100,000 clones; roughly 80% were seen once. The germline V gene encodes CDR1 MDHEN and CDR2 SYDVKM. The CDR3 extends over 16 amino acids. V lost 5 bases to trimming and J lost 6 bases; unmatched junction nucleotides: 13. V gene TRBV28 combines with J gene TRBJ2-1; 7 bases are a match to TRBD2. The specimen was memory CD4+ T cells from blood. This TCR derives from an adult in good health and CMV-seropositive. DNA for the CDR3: TGTGCCAGCAGTGCGCAAACCGGGACTAACCGCAATGAGCAGTTCTTC. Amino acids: CASSAQTGTNRNEQFF.